The present TCR beta chain was sequenced within a study of CD8 T cells in ankylosing spondylitis. This clonotype was recorded at least ten times. The germline CDR1 and CDR2 sequences are DFQATT and SNEGSKA (reference sequence). The CDR3 contains 14 residues. V lost 4 bases, J lost 10 bases, and 9 bases stayed unmatched. TCRdb reprocessed the 5' RACE reads via MiXCR and lists one record per CDR3 protein. Among approximately 300,000 distinct CDR3 sequences, roughly 20% were seen once, and the ten largest hold 3.5% to 4.5%. The sequenced sample was blood, either unsorted or a sorted T cell fraction (not recorded which). This receptor was identified in a female donor with ankylosing spondylitis or in good health (not recorded which). V is TRBV20-1 and J is TRBJ1-6, with TRBD1 identical over 8 bases. CDR3 in DNA: TGCAGTGCTATCCCGACAGGGGAACAGTCACCCCTCCACTTT. Its translation: CSAIPTGEQSPLHF.